The clone carrying this T cell receptor (beta chain) was seen only a few times. Its antigen is not identified. Every isolated RNA sample was fully reverse transcribed, so sequencing captured expressed TCRB transcripts. The data were produced by immunoSEQ multiplex PCR, yet TCRdb's version contains in-frame clones alone and is incomplete. The table records about 160,000 clones, 7.5% to 8.5% of them present only once. Unmatched junction bases numbered 7, after V lost 3 bases and J lost 8 bases. Germline CDR1 and CDR2: MNHNY and SVGAGI (reference sequence). CDR3 length: 15 residues. The data were taken from a study of beta chain features in type 1 diabetes. Overall study results and limits: Insertions at VDJ junctions were less frequent in type 1 diabetes patients. These patients also deleted more nucleotides at the same junctions. The study found moderately but significantly shorter TCRB CDR3s in all four CD4+ subsets of Type 1 diabetes patients. Cells expressing TCR highly could be over-represented by cDNA sequencing.

Stem cell-like memory, regulatory, central memory and naive CD4+ cells were sorted via CD45RO/CCR7/CD25/CD127/CD95/CD27. The rearrangement links TRBV6-6 to TRBJ1-4; 9 nucleotides line up with TRBD1. Sequencing used central memory CD4+ T cells from blood. The TCR sequence derives from a man in his late teens or twenties with type 1 diabetes. The CDR3 sequence: CASSYWTGVGEKLFF. CDR3 nucleotides: TGTGCCAGCAGTTATTGGACAGGGGTCGGCGAAAAACTGTTTTTT.